The entry below gives a single T cell receptor (beta chain) sequence along with its context. Its antigen is unknown. No clone much larger than this one lies a single base away; base qualities are absent. These data come from a study of technical replicates of blood from a handful of donors (dated by TCRdb to 2016 to 2017). Counted from cysteine to phenylalanine, this CDR3 has 15 amino acids. Only CDR3 DNA remains: 45 bases, in frame from the first base. Trimming costs V 2 bases and J 2 bases, and their ends lie 12 bases apart. In the germline V gene, CDR1 corresponds to MNHEY and CDR2 to SVGAGI. Library method: the immunoSEQ multiplex PCR assay. In TCRdb, the immuneACCESS table is reduced to in-frame sequences with V and J assigned. These tables do not hold every clone; where another copy was compared, an unresolved V gene accounts for under half, and the others remain unexplained. In all, the sample holds 60,000 to 90,000 clones, and roughly 97% of those were seen once. The leading ten clones occupy roughly 0.2% of the sample.

The rearranged segments are TRBV6-5 and TRBJ2-5; the best D guess is TRBD2, with 7 bases matching. Sequenced sample: T cells isolated from PBMCs. The TCR sequence derives from a human donor in good health. Here is the DNA: TGTGCCAGCAGTTACGGGGGGGCGCGGCAAGAGACCCAGTACTTC. This yields the protein CASSYGGARQETQYF.